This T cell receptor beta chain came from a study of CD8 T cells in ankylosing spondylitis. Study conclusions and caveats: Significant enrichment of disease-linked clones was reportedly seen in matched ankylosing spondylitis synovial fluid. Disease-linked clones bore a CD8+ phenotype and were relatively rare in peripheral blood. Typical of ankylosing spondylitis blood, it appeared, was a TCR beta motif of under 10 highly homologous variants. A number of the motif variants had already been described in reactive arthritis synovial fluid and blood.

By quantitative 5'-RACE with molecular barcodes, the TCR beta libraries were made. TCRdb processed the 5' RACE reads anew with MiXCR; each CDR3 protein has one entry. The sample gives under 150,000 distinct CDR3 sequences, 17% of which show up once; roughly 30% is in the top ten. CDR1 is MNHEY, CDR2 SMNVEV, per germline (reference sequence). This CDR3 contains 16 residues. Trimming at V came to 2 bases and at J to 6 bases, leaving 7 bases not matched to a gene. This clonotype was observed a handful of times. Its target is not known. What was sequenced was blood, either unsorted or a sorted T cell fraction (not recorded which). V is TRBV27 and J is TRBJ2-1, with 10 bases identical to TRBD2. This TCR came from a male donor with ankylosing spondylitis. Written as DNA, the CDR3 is TGTGCCAGCAGTTTAACAGCGGGAGGGCCGATCAATGAGCAGTTCTTC. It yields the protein CASSLTAGGPINEQFF.